What follows are 10 T cell receptor beta chains derived from one specimen sequenced in a study of shared clonotypes between healthy human individuals. This table comes from immunoSEQ multiplex PCR, and its TCRdb copy is limited to in-frame clones, with some not included. Found here are under 1 million clones, about 91% of them singletons; the top ten hold 24%. Naivety among CD8 cells was defined by CD45RO negativity and positive CCR7 selection, thereby excluding terminally differentiated effector memory CD45RA+ cells. Input material: naive CD8+ T cells sorted from blood. The receptors here all came from a man younger than 45 in good health.

V gene TRBV19 combines with J gene TRBJ1-5; TRBD1 aligns across 8 bases. V lost 2 bases, J lost 7 bases, and 4 bases stayed unmatched. In germline, CDR1 is LNHDA, CDR2 SQIVND (reference sequence). This CDR3 is 14 amino acids long. CDR3 residues: CASSITGGGQPQHF. For the CDR3, the DNA is TGTGCCAGTAGTATAACAGGGGGAGGGCAGCCCCAGCATTTT.

This chain links TRBV5-4 with TRBJ1-1; 8 bases agree with TRBD1. Germline trimming cut 4 bases from V and 0 bases from J; bases unmatched to any gene: 5. There are 15 residues in the CDR3. Germline CDR1 and CDR2: SGHNT and YYREEE (reference sequence). The CDR3 spells CASSGPTGVNTEAFF. CDR3 coding DNA: TGTGCCAGCAGCGGACCGACAGGGGTGAACACTGAAGCTTTCTTT.

The gene calls are TRBV5-6 and TRBJ2-3, with 10 bases matching TRBD2. Per germline, CDR1 SGHDT and CDR2 YYEEEE. Unmatched junction bases numbered 5, after V lost 4 bases and J lost 6 bases. The length of the CDR3 is 14 residues. Here the CDR3 reads CASSMGLAFDTQYF. The CDR3 nucleotides are TGTGCCAGCAGCATGGGACTAGCGTTCGATACGCAGTATTTT.

The chain joins TRBV27 to TRBJ2-7, with a tentative D call TRBD2 (6 bases). CDR1 and CDR2 from the germline V gene are MNHEY and SMNVEV (reference sequence). The CDR3 runs to 14 residues. V lost 7 bases and J 3 bases, leaving 16 bases between the germline ends. The CDR3 region has the DNA TGTGCCAGCACCACACGTGGGCGGGACTACGAGCAGTACTTC. The encoded protein is CASTTRGRDYEQYF.

The V and J genes are TRBV14 and TRBJ1-1; 10 bases are a match to TRBD1. CDR3 length equals 16 residues. Germline CDR1 and CDR2: SGHDN and FVKESK. Unmatched junction bases numbered 7, after V lost 4 bases and J lost 2 bases. Here the CDR3 reads CASSRTRDRGNTEAFF. CDR3 sequence (DNA): TGTGCCAGCAGCCGGACTAGGGACAGGGGTAACACTGAAGCTTTCTTT.

The chain recombines TRBV25-1 with TRBJ1-2; D is possibly TRBD1 (6 bases). The V end was cut by 8 bases, the J end by 8 bases, with 15 bases between. Germline values: CDR1 MGHDK, CDR2 SYGVNS. The CDR3 runs 12 residues. CDR3 amino acids: CASVGGFGGYTF. The CDR3 DNA reads TGTGCCAGCGTAGGGGGGTTTGGAGGCTACACCTTC.

A single count supports this clone. V gene TRBV9 combines with J gene TRBJ2-1, with 9 bases fitting TRBD2. Germline CDR1 is SGDLS and CDR2 is YYNGEE. The CDR3 is 15 residues long. Trimming cost V 0 bases and J 5 bases; bases outside gene matches: 3. The CDR3 spells CASSVDSGSNNEQFF. CDR3 DNA sequence: TGTGCCAGCAGCGTAGATAGCGGGAGTAACAATGAGCAGTTCTTC.

The chain uses TRBV7-2 and TRBJ2-3, with unresolved D. Looked up from germline, CDR1 is SGHTA and CDR2 is FQGNSA. The CDR3 is made up of 14 amino acids. The germline V and J ends were trimmed by 3 bases and 4 bases, with 11 bases remaining between them. The CDR3 DNA is TGTGCCAGCAGCTTCACCAGGTCGCCAGATACGCAGTATTTT. Protein product: CASSFTRSPDTQYF.

This rearrangement joins TRBV4-3 to TRBJ1-5; no reliable D call. V dropped 2 bases and J dropped 1 base, with 9 bases sitting between them. There are 15 residues in the CDR3. Germline CDR1 and CDR2: LGHNA and YSLEER. DNA for the CDR3: TGCGCCAGCAGCCAAACCCACAGAAGCAATCAGCCCCAGCATTTT. Translation gives CASSQTHRSNQPQHF.

This chain connects TRBV7-6 to TRBJ2-1; D unresolved. Germline V gene data show CDR1 as SGHVS and CDR2 as FNYEAQ. The CDR3 runs to 14 residues. The ends were cut back, 5 bases at V and 8 bases at J, with 16 bases in the middle. The CDR3 DNA is TGTGCCAGCAGCCTAAAAAAAGACCCCCATGAGCAGTTCTTC. Amino acid sequence: CASSLKKDPHEQFF.